The rows below give T cell receptor beta chains drawn from one sample of a study of blood T cell repertoires in COVID-19. The data were produced by immunoSEQ multiplex PCR, yet TCRdb's version contains in-frame clones alone and is incomplete. The data show 200,000 or so clones, around 84% seen once. The specimen was peripheral blood. All receptors come from a human donor in a cohort sampled during active COVID-19. CDR3s include the opening cysteine and the closing phenylalanine or tryptophan. Each record gives: clone size, D gene, V gene, J gene, CDR3 DNA, CDR3 protein. The D gene is left open where the match is weak. Rows may omit the clone size; those that give it use once, few, many or a size class.

>-|-|TRBV6-5|TRBJ1-4
TGTGCCAGCACCCCAGTCTCCGCTAATGAAAAACTGTTTTTT
CASTPVSANEKLFF
>-|TRBD1|TRBV7-3|TRBJ2-2
TGTGCCAGCAGCTTAGGGCAGGGGGCGCCCAACACCGGGGAGCTGTTTTTT
CASSLGQGAPNTGELFF
>-|-|TRBV21-1|TRBJ1-5
TGTGCCAGCAGCAAAGCGGTCGGACAAGAAAACAATCAGCCCCAGCATTTT
CASSKAVGQENNQPQHF
>once|TRBD1|TRBV6-5|TRBJ2-3
TGTACCAGCGCGATGGGACAGGGGGCGCCAGATACGCAGTATTTT
CTSAMGQGAPDTQYF
>-|TRBD1|TRBV4-1|TRBJ1-1
TGCGCCAGCAGCCAAGAACCGGGACAGGGTAATACTGAAGCTTTCTTT
CASSQEPGQGNTEAFF
>-|-|TRBV1|TRBJ1-2
TGCACGAACGGGTCGTCTGGCTACACCTTC
CTNGSSGYTF
>-|-|TRBV3-1/TRBV3-2|TRBJ2-1
TGTGCCAGCAGCCAAGGGGGGGTCGAGGCCCTTAAGCAGTTCTTC
CASSQGGVEALKQFF
>-|-|TRBV10-1|TRBJ2-7
TGCGCCAGCAGGGGGGGGGACAGGTTTGTCGTCTCCTACGAGCAGTACTTC
CASRGGDRFVVSYEQYF
>few|TRBD1|TRBV3-1/TRBV3-2|TRBJ1-6
TGTGCCAGCAAGGGACAGGGGTCACCCCTCCACTTT
CASKGQGSPLHF
>-|-|TRBV2|TRBJ2-5
TGTGCCAGCAGACTCTCTGGGACCCAGTACTTC
CASRLSGTQYF
>-|-|TRBV19|TRBJ2-3
TGTGCCAGTAGTATCCTTGCGACACTCTCCACAGATACGCAGTATTTT
CASSILATLSTDTQYF
>-|-|TRBV5-5|TRBJ1-1
TGTGCCAGCAGCTTGGCAGCAGGAACCGGGGCTGAAGCTTTCTTT
CASSLAAGTGAEAFF
>-|TRBD1|TRBV19|TRBJ1-2
TGTGCCAGTAGAACTACCCAGACAGGGACCCCTGGCTACACCTTC
CASRTTQTGTPGYTF
>-|-|TRBV12-3/TRBV12-4|TRBJ2-1
TGTGCCAGCAGTTTTTATGGGGCCGGTGAGCAGTTCTTC
CASSFYGAGEQFF
>-|-|TRBV11-2|TRBJ2-6
TGTGCCAGCAGACCATTCCGGGTCCTGAGCTCTGGGGCCAACGTCCTGACTTTC
CASRPFRVLSSGANVLTF
>few|-|TRBV13|TRBJ2-3
TGTGCCAGCAGCCAAACTCTAACAGATACGCAGTATTTT
CASSQTLTDTQYF
>-|-|TRBV27|TRBJ2-1
TGTGCCAGCAGTTTAGGGGGCAGCAACAATGAGCAGTTCTTC
CASSLGGSNNEQFF
>-|TRBD2|TRBV6-2/TRBV6-3|TRBJ2-5
TGTGCCAGCAGTTACCCTTTCGGACTAGCGGGGCAAGAGACCCAGTACTTC
CASSYPFGLAGQETQYF
>few|TRBD2|TRBV9|TRBJ2-1
TGTGCCAGCAGCGCCGGGACTAGCGGGGGCTCCTACAATGAGCAGTTCTTC
CASSAGTSGGSYNEQFF
>-|-|TRBV6-5|TRBJ1-3
TGTGCCAGCAACCCCCTCCTAACCTCTGGAAACACCATATATTTT
CASNPLLTSGNTIYF
>-|-|TRBV27|TRBJ1-1
TGTGCCAGCAGGACGACAGGTCCCGGGGAAGCTTTCTTT
CASRTTGPGEAFF
>-|TRBD2|TRBV24-1|TRBJ2-3
TGTGCCACCAGTTTCCCGGGCGGGGGGGCCGGAGATACGCAGTATTTT
CATSFPGGGAGDTQYF
>-|-|TRBV2|TRBJ2-5
TGTGCCAGCAGTCCACACCTCGCGGCCCAGTACTTC
CASSPHLAAQYF
>many|TRBD2|TRBV5-1|TRBJ2-2
TGCGCCAGCAGCTTGGGGCCCGGGGGGACCGGGGAGCTGTTTTTT
CASSLGPGGTGELFF
>-|TRBD1|TRBV27|TRBJ1-6
TGTGCCAGCAGGGGGACAGGGGGTAATTCACCCCTCCACTTT
CASRGTGGNSPLHF
>-|-|TRBV5-1|TRBJ1-1
TGCGCCAGCAGCTTGGATGGGGCCCCAGACAGCGAGGCTTTCTTT
CASSLDGAPDSEAFF
>-|TRBD2|TRBV20-1|TRBJ2-3
TGCAGTGCTAGTAGGTCCCGGGGCGGGAGGGCCCCCAGCACAGATACGCAGTATTTT
CSASRSRGGRAPSTDTQYF
>-|-|TRBV18|TRBJ1-2
TGTGCCAGCTCCCTCGCATTCACAGAGAACTATGGCTACACCTTC
CASSLAFTENYGYTF
>once|TRBD1|TRBV5-6|TRBJ2-2
TGTGCCAGCAGCTTGCGACAGGGATCCGGGGAGCTGTTTTTT
CASSLRQGSGELFF
>-|-|TRBV10-3|TRBJ1-1
TGTGCCATCAGTGATAAGGGGTGGAACACTGAAGCTTTCTTT
CAISDKGWNTEAFF
>-|TRBD1|TRBV5-1|TRBJ2-1
TGCGCCAGCAGCTACACAGGGGCGGCCTACAATGAGCAGTTCTTC
CASSYTGAAYNEQFF
>-|TRBD1|TRBV28|TRBJ1-3
TGTGCCAGCAGTTTTTCCCGGACAGGGGCTGGAAACACCATATATTTT
CASSFSRTGAGNTIYF
>-|-|TRBV14|TRBJ2-3
TGTGCCAGCAGCCAAGACACGGGTCTTGTCACAGATACGCAGTATTTT
CASSQDTGLVTDTQYF
>-|-|TRBV5-6|TRBJ1-1
TGTGCCAGCAGCTGGCCAGCCAGGGCTGCTGAAGCTTTCTTT
CASSWPARAAEAFF
>-|TRBD1|TRBV24-1|TRBJ2-2
TGTGCCACCAGTGACCCCAGGGGGCCCGGGGAGCTGTTTTTT
CATSDPRGPGELFF
>once|TRBD1|TRBV11-2|TRBJ2-1
TGTGCCAGCAGAACCCAGGGGGCCTACAATGAGCAGTTCTTC
CASRTQGAYNEQFF
>-|TRBD1|TRBV3-1/TRBV3-2|TRBJ1-1
TGTGCCAGCATCAAGGGGGCCAACGGTGAAGCTTTCTTT
CASIKGANGEAFF
>-|-|TRBV27|TRBJ1-1
TGTGCCAGCAGTCCTAGACAGATGGGTGAAGCTTTCTTT
CASSPRQMGEAFF
>-|-|TRBV5-1|TRBJ1-6
TGCGCCAGCAGCGTGAGGGTCAGCGGATCACCCCTCCACTTT
CASSVRVSGSPLHF
>-|TRBD2|TRBV5-1|TRBJ2-2
TGCGCCAGCAGCTTAAGCGGGGGGACGAACACCGGGGAGCTGTTTTTT
CASSLSGGTNTGELFF
>-|-|TRBV7-2|TRBJ1-1
TGTGCCAGCAGAGGGGTATCAGAGAGAGAAGCTTTCTTT
CASRGVSEREAFF
>-|-|TRBV29-1|TRBJ2-7
TGCAGCGTTGAAGACGGCGAGGCCACCTACGAGCAGTACTTC
CSVEDGEATYEQYF
>-|TRBD2|TRBV9|TRBJ2-3
TGTGCCAGCAGCGTAGAAATTAGCGGGGGGGCATTAGATACGCAGTATTTT
CASSVEISGGALDTQYF
>-|TRBD1|TRBV5-1|TRBJ1-1
TGCGCCAGCAGCAGAAGACAGGGCTTCGCTGAAGCTTTCTTT
CASSRRQGFAEAFF
>-|-|TRBV5-1|TRBJ2-1
TGCGCCAGCAGCTTGGGCGATAATGAGCAGTTCTTC
CASSLGDNEQFF
>-|-|TRBV15|TRBJ1-3
TGTGCCACCAGCAGAGAAAGAGGGCTGGGAAACACCATATATTTT
CATSRERGLGNTIYF
>once|-|TRBV7-8|TRBJ2-5
TGTGCCAGCAGCTTACGAGGCGGAGAGACCCAGTACTTC
CASSLRGGETQYF
>-|-|TRBV3-1/TRBV3-2|TRBJ1-1
TGTGCCAGCGGCGGGATTCTGAACACTGAAGCTTTCTTT
CASGGILNTEAFF
>-|TRBD1|TRBV19|TRBJ1-4
TGTGCCAGTAGTAGTCATCAGGGGGAATTCAGCGCGGGGGAAAAACTGTTTTTT
CASSSHQGEFSAGEKLFF